This TCR beta chain was captured by sequencing in a study of T cells in tuberculosis. Germline V gene sequence: CDR1 SGHNT, CDR2 YYREEE (reference sequence). The V gene end was trimmed by 2 bases and the J gene end by 1 base; junction bases not matched to a gene: 3. The CDR3 sequence is 15 residues long. The assay was immunoSEQ multiplex PCR, and TCRdb's table has in-frame clones only and misses some. The table shows about 50,000 clones, with more than 90% occurring only once. The study's findings and limits: Active tuberculosis TCR-alpha repertoires lay closer to GMM-specific TCRs than IGRA-negative controls, suggesting clonal expansion.

Of note for this clone: Its target is unknown.

The time point: new active TB diagnosis, blood taken before or within 7 days of starting treatment. Specimen: PBMCs, collected at tuberculosis diagnosis. This chain uses TRBV5-4 with TRBJ2-3, with TRBD2 matching 8 bases. The origin of this receptor is an adult with tuberculosis. CDR3 in DNA: TGTGCCAGCAGCTTAGCGGGAGATCGCACAGATACGCAGTATTTT. Protein product: CASSLAGDRTDTQYF.